This is a list of T cell receptor beta chains from one sample in a study of a mutant IDH1 vaccine in newly diagnosed glioma. These TCRs' antigens remain unknown. TCRdb keeps only in-frame clones here, not all; method: immunoSEQ multiplex PCR. The repertoire has about 94,000 clones, around nine tenths of them found once; the top ten carry around 0.73%. The sample consisted of PBMCs, taken from a glioma patient whose treatment included an IDH1 peptide vaccine. The origin of the receptors is a woman in her fifties or sixties with glioma. Both conserved end residues are part of each CDR3.

J gene: TRBJ2-7; V gene: TRBV6-5; CDR3 protein: CASSYSMSRGGEQYF
J gene: TRBJ1-6; V gene: TRBV6-1; CDR3 protein: CASSLGPVNSPLHF
J gene: -; V gene: TRBV5-4; CDR3 protein: CASSLWAQAGYEQYF
J gene: TRBJ1-4; V gene: TRBV9; CDR3 protein: CASSVDGKEKLFF
J gene: TRBJ1-2; V gene: TRBV5-4; CDR3 protein: CASSRDRVGGYTF
J gene: TRBJ2-2; V gene: TRBV28; CDR3 protein: CASTAGGNVGELFF
J gene: TRBJ1-6; V gene: TRBV30; CDR3 protein: CAWSVTGGYSPLHF
J gene: TRBJ2-5; V gene: TRBV5-1; CDR3 protein: CASKVALRGAQETQYF
J gene: TRBJ2-3; V gene: TRBV18; CDR3 protein: CASSPSSTDTQYF
J gene: TRBJ1-4; V gene: TRBV27; CDR3 protein: CASSLRAQGSEKLFF
J gene: TRBJ1-2; V gene: TRBV7-9; CDR3 protein: CASSLARGANYGYTF
J gene: TRBJ1-1; V gene: TRBV10-3; CDR3 protein: CAISPHLGGARGSYTEAFF
J gene: TRBJ1-2; V gene: TRBV27; CDR3 protein: CASSLTYTGGYGYTF
J gene: TRBJ1-2; V gene: TRBV28; CDR3 protein: CASSIGPASFRGYTF
J gene: TRBJ1-2; V gene: TRBV7-2; CDR3 protein: CASSPLSEYGYTF
J gene: TRBJ1-1; V gene: TRBV27; CDR3 protein: CASSSRGHLRTEAFF
J gene: TRBJ1-1; V gene: TRBV30; CDR3 protein: CAWRGNMAEAFF
J gene: TRBJ2-5; V gene: TRBV10-3; CDR3 protein: CAISEAYEETQYF
J gene: TRBJ2-1; V gene: TRBV6-5; CDR3 protein: CASRLTSGDYNEQFF
J gene: TRBJ1-4; V gene: TRBV28; CDR3 protein: CASRGSPSRSTIATNEKLFF
J gene: TRBJ2-1; V gene: TRBV7-2; CDR3 protein: CASSLRRGRGDEQFF
J gene: TRBJ1-1; V gene: TRBV10-2; CDR3 protein: CASIGQENTEAFF
J gene: TRBJ1-5; V gene: TRBV2; CDR3 protein: CASSGTGAYIQPQHF
J gene: TRBJ2-1; V gene: TRBV4-1; CDR3 protein: CASSHISTSVDNEQFF
J gene: TRBJ2-7; V gene: TRBV10-3; CDR3 protein: CAISGGTTIYEQYF
J gene: TRBJ2-3; V gene: TRBV7-7; CDR3 protein: CASSPGLTDTQYF
J gene: TRBJ1-1; V gene: TRBV10-2; CDR3 protein: CASKGGQMNTEAFF
J gene: TRBJ2-1; V gene: TRBV6-1; CDR3 protein: CASSAGGGSSDEQFF
J gene: TRBJ2-2; V gene: TRBV18; CDR3 protein: CASSPPGPGTGELFF
J gene: TRBJ2-7; V gene: TRBV14; CDR3 protein: CASSDDRVPYEQYF
J gene: TRBJ2-7; V gene: TRBV6-1; CDR3 protein: CASSERAGTEGYEQYF
J gene: TRBJ1-6; V gene: TRBV14; CDR3 protein: CASSQGVAYNSPLHF
J gene: TRBJ1-2; V gene: TRBV14; CDR3 protein: CASSHGPTYGYTF
J gene: TRBJ1-1; V gene: TRBV6-1; CDR3 protein: CASSQEAAVTEAFF
J gene: TRBJ2-6; V gene: TRBV27; CDR3 protein: CASSPEGQPSGANVLTF
J gene: TRBJ1-2; V gene: TRBV7-9; CDR3 protein: CASSLGGTGHIGGYTF
J gene: TRBJ2-1; V gene: TRBV18; CDR3 protein: CASSPHRDDEQFF
J gene: TRBJ2-7; V gene: TRBV2; CDR3 protein: CASSSPTPGAYEQYF
J gene: TRBJ2-7; V gene: TRBV5-4; CDR3 protein: CASSLGILSYEQYF
J gene: TRBJ2-7; V gene: TRBV27; CDR3 protein: CASSFGVNSYEQYF
J gene: TRBJ1-4; V gene: TRBV4-1; CDR3 protein: CASSQGQFFATNEKLFF
J gene: TRBJ2-2; V gene: TRBV27; CDR3 protein: CASSLGQGELFF
J gene: TRBJ2-1; V gene: TRBV9; CDR3 protein: CASSPAELNEQFF
J gene: TRBJ1-3; V gene: TRBV30; CDR3 protein: CAWKASGNTIYF
J gene: TRBJ1-2; V gene: TRBV28; CDR3 protein: CASYGDRRNRFYGYTF
J gene: TRBJ2-2; V gene: TRBV7-3; CDR3 protein: CASSTRGSRTGELFF
J gene: TRBJ2-2; V gene: TRBV30; CDR3 protein: CAWTDRGTGELFF
J gene: TRBJ2-2; V gene: TRBV2; CDR3 protein: CASSGQGSNTGELFF
J gene: TRBJ1-2; V gene: TRBV19; CDR3 protein: CASSGGRPFYGYTF
J gene: TRBJ1-1; V gene: TRBV6-5; CDR3 protein: CASRLFNRGRTEAFF
J gene: TRBJ2-7; V gene: TRBV28; CDR3 protein: CASRLTGGESNEQYF
J gene: TRBJ2-7; V gene: TRBV19; CDR3 protein: CASSIGTGVEQYF
J gene: TRBJ1-3; V gene: TRBV1; CDR3 protein: CTSSHLPSDRVIWDTIYF